The 30 T cell receptor beta chains presented below share a single source sample, sequenced in a study of blood T cell repertoires in COVID-19. Produced via immunoSEQ multiplex PCR; TCRdb's table is partial and in-frame only. In the table there are 150,000 to 200,000 clones, roughly nine tenths of which are singletons. The specimen sequenced was peripheral blood. These receptors were obtained from an older woman with COVID-19, enrolled during active disease.

The table lists this clone with a count of one. The chain joins TRBV18 to TRBJ1-1, with D maybe TRBD1 (5 bases). V was shortened by 2 bases and J by 6 bases, with 16 bases between the two germline ends. CDR3 length equals 15 residues. CDR1 is KGHSH and CDR2 is LQKENI in the germline V gene. The CDR3 protein is CASSPLPGSGAEAFF. CDR3 nucleotide sequence: TGTGCCAGCTCACCATTGCCGGGTTCGGGGGCTGAAGCTTTCTTT.

On this clone itself: The identical CDR3 is also encoded by other nucleotide sequences in the sample. The chain carries TRBV12-3 or TRBV12-4 and TRBJ2-7; D gene unclear. This CDR3 is built from 12 residues. With 8 bases removed from V and 7 bases from J, the gap between germline ends came to 15 bases. DNA of the CDR3: TGTGCCAGCGGTTATTTAGAGAGGGAGCAGTACTTC. It codes for CASGYLEREQYF.

The chain uses TRBV19 and TRBJ2-2; D is perhaps TRBD2 (6 bases). V was trimmed by 5 bases and J by 2 bases, leaving 12 bases between them. This CDR3 has 15 residues. Per the germline V gene, CDR1 is LNHDA and CDR2 is SQIVND (reference sequence). The CDR3, as DNA: TGTGCCAGTAGTCTAGGGACTTTTAACACCGGGGAGCTGTTTTTT. This gives the protein CASSLGTFNTGELFF.

This clone appeared a single time. The chain is built from TRBV4-3 and TRBJ1-6, with TRBD1 matching 8 bases. The V segment lost 3 bases and the J segment 7 bases; nucleotides outside the gene matches: 5. The CDR3 has 15 amino acids. Germline V lookup: CDR1 LGHNA, CDR2 YSLEER. The CDR3 loop is CASSQQGARNSPLHF. The CDR3 coding sequence is TGCGCCAGCAGCCAGCAGGGGGCGCGGAATTCACCCCTCCACTTT.

CDR3 bases: TGTGCCACCAGCCCCGCGGGGCCCTATGGCTACACCTTC. Amino acid sequence: CATSPAGPYGYTF. The rearrangement joins TRBV24-1 to TRBJ1-2, with a possible D match to TRBD1 (5 bases). V gave up 7 bases and J gave up 4 bases, with 12 bases separating them. Germline loops: CDR1 KGHDR, CDR2 SFDVKD. The length of the CDR3 is 13 residues.

A single count supports this clone. This sequence joins TRBV2 and TRBJ2-4, with TRBD2 identical over 11 bases. Per germline, CDR1 SNHLY and CDR2 FYNNEI. This CDR3 has 15 residues. The V gene end was trimmed by 5 bases and the J gene end by 6 bases; junction bases not matched to a gene: 6. As DNA, the CDR3 is TGTGCCAGCAGTTCTATAGGGACTAGCGGAAACATTCAGTACTTC. Protein: CASSSIGTSGNIQYF.

The rearrangement joins TRBV7-7 to TRBJ1-4, with 9 bases lining up with TRBD1. The CDR3 is made up of 14 amino acids. CDR1 is SSHAT, CDR2 FNYEAQ, per germline (reference sequence). The CDR3 coding sequence is TGTGCTAGCGCGCCCGGGACAGGGAATGAAAAACTGTTTTTT. Translated: CASAPGTGNEKLFF.

Comments on this clone: This CDR3 is also generated by other DNA sequences in the sample. This chain connects TRBV9 to TRBJ2-7; TRBD2 might be the D (6 bases). Germline V lookup: CDR1 SGDLS, CDR2 YYNGEE. The CDR3 contains 12 residues. Trimming removed 0 bases at V and 6 bases at J, with 7 bases between. CDR3 in amino acids: CASSVVGGEQYF. The CDR3 DNA follows: TGTGCCAGCAGCGTAGTGGGGGGCGAGCAGTACTTC.

The chain employs TRBV12-5 and TRBJ1-1; D is uncertain. The length of the CDR3 is 13 residues. The germline V gene has CDR1 LGHNT and CDR2 FRNRAP. Trimming removed 6 bases at V and 3 bases at J, with 11 bases between. The DNA of the CDR3 is TGTGCTAGTGGCCCCTTGTCCGACACTGAAGCTTTCTTT. Translation: CASGPLSDTEAFF.

The chain combines TRBV6-6 with TRBJ1-2; D is unresolved. The V and J ends lost 6 bases and 6 bases respectively, with 5 bases between them. The germline V gene encodes CDR1 MNHNY and CDR2 SVGAGI (reference sequence). The CDR3 spans 10 residues. The CDR3 sequence is CASRLDGYTF. In DNA, the CDR3 is TGTGCCAGCAGACTCGATGGCTACACCTTC.

The genes are TRBV12-3 or TRBV12-4 and TRBJ1-1; possible D gene TRBD1, 6 bases. This CDR3 is 11 amino acids long. The ends were cut back, 5 bases at V and 12 bases at J, with 13 bases in the middle. The CDR3 DNA reads as TGTGCCAGCAGTGCCCCGGGACACACTTTCTTT. This codes for CASSAPGHTFF.

This chain connects TRBV10-1 to TRBJ2-2, with D unclear. Trimming cost V 5 bases and J 1 base, with 5 bases left between them. The CDR3 has 13 amino acids. Germline CDR1 WNHNN, CDR2 SYGVQD (reference sequence). CDR3: CASSKRNTGELFF. CDR3 in DNA: TGCGCCAGCAGTAAGCGGAACACCGGGGAGCTGTTTTTT.

This chain uses TRBV18 with TRBJ1-1; tentative D call: TRBD1 (6 bases). This CDR3 comprises 13 residues. From germline, CDR1 is KGHSH and CDR2 LQKENI. The germline V and J ends were trimmed by 6 bases and 6 bases, with 14 bases remaining between them. The CDR3 bases are TGTGCCAGCTCCCCCATTGAGGGGGCTGAAGCTTTCTTT. Its translation is CASSPIEGAEAFF.

The chain couples TRBV11-1 to TRBJ2-7; D unresolved. V lost 5 bases to trimming and J lost 0 bases, with 8 bases between them. CDR3 length: 13 residues. The V gene's germline CDR1 is SGHAT and CDR2 FQDESV (reference sequence). CDR3 sequence reads: CASSRTSSYEQYF. DNA of the CDR3: TGTGCCAGCAGCCGCACGAGCTCCTACGAGCAGTACTTC.

V is TRBV15 and J is TRBJ2-7, with TRBD2 matching 7 bases. This CDR3 spans 13 amino acids. Germline V gene data show CDR1 as LNHNV and CDR2 as YYDKDF (reference sequence). J lost 1 base, V lost 7 bases, and 4 bases had no gene match. CDR3: CATNGGSSYEQYF. The CDR3 DNA reads TGTGCCACCAATGGCGGGAGTTCCTACGAGCAGTACTTC.

The V call is TRBV7-2, the J call TRBJ2-7; D perhaps matches TRBD2 (7 bases). The ends were cut back, 2 bases at V and 2 bases at J, with 13 bases in the middle. This CDR3 is built from 15 residues. The germline CDR1 and CDR2 sequences are SGHTA and FQGNSA. CDR3: CASSLSMGGPYEQYF. Written as DNA, the CDR3 is TGTGCCAGCAGCTTATCGATGGGGGGGCCCTACGAGCAGTACTTC.

The chain joins TRBV12-3 or TRBV12-4 to TRBJ2-3; a possible D gene is TRBD1 (6 bases). Trimming took off 6 bases at V and 8 bases at J, with 12 bases between the two ends. This CDR3 comprises 12 residues. The CDR3, as DNA: TGTGCCAGCAGGCCCAGGGGTACTACGCAGTATTTT. The encoded protein is CASRPRGTTQYF.

The V and J genes are TRBV7-9 and TRBJ2-6, with D unresolved. The CDR3 contains 14 residues. The germline V gene encodes CDR1 SEHNR and CDR2 FQNEAQ (reference sequence). V lost 5 bases and J lost 7, with 12 bases in between. The CDR3: CASSIDGFANVLTF. CDR3 in DNA: TGTGCCAGCAGCATAGACGGTTTCGCCAACGTCCTGACTTTC.

The V gene is TRBV12-3 or TRBV12-4, the J gene TRBJ1-1, with no clear D. The V gene lost 5 bases and the J gene lost 1 base, with 8 bases spanning the gap. The length of the CDR3 is 13 residues. The CDR3 is CASSEIPNTEAFF. The CDR3, as DNA: TGTGCCAGCAGTGAGATTCCGAACACTGAAGCTTTCTTT.

This chain uses TRBV24-1 with TRBJ2-1; TRBD2 matches at 11 bases. Germline V gives CDR1 KGHDR, CDR2 SFDVKD. The CDR3 has 17 amino acids. The V and J ends lost 3 bases and 6 bases, in that order; junction bases with no gene match: 9. CDR3 amino acids: CATSDHRTSGYSNEQFF. In DNA form, the CDR3 reads TGTGCCACCAGTGATCATAGGACTAGCGGGTATTCCAATGAGCAGTTCTTC.

This chain connects TRBV28 to TRBJ1-1; 8 nucleotides line up with TRBD1. The CDR3 spans 14 residues. V gave up 8 bases and J gave up 3 bases; unmatched junction bases: 8. Germline lookup yields CDR1 MDHEN and CDR2 SYDVKM. CDR3 protein: CASLSGGGYTEAFF. In DNA form, the CDR3 reads TGTGCCAGCCTATCAGGGGGCGGATACACTGAAGCTTTCTTT.

V usage is TRBV11-2 and J usage is TRBJ1-3; D gene unclear. The CDR3 runs 15 residues. Germline V gene sequence: CDR1 SGHAT, CDR2 FQNNGV. With 1 base removed from V and 1 base from J, the gap between germline ends came to 8 bases. This chain's CDR3 is CASSLATGSGNTIYF. In nucleotides, the CDR3 is TGTGCCAGCAGCTTAGCCACGGGGTCTGGAAACACCATATATTTT.

This rearrangement joins TRBV9 to TRBJ2-3; 7 bases are a match to TRBD2. Losses at the gene ends were 7 bases for V and 5 bases for J; bases not matched to a gene: 10. Germline assignment: CDR1 SGDLS and CDR2 YYNGEE. The CDR3 has 14 residues. The CDR3 DNA sequence: TGTGCCAGCGGGGGGAGGCGGGAGTTAGATACGCAGTATTTT. Translated, it gives CASGGRRELDTQYF.

The chain couples TRBV5-4 to TRBJ1-1; 9 positions agree with TRBD1. V lost 4 bases to trimming and J lost 11 bases; unmatched junction nucleotides: 6. This CDR3 is built from 12 residues. Germline CDR1 and CDR2: SGHNT and YYREEE (reference sequence). CDR3 sequence (DNA): TGTGCCAGCAGCCCGGACAGGGGAGTGGCTTTCTTT. It is translated as CASSPDRGVAFF. Based on the CDR3 plus reference TRBV5-4 and TRBJ1-1, the full variable domain is ETGVTQSPTHLIKTRGQQVTLRCSSQSGHNTVSWYQQALGQGPQFIFQYYREEENGRGNFPPRFSGLQFPNYSSELNVNALELDDSALYLCASSPDRGVAFFGQGTRLTVV.

The chain links TRBV6-5 to TRBJ2-7, with D perhaps matching TRBD2 (6 bases). CDR1 is MNHEY, CDR2 SVGAGI, per germline. The CDR3 consists of 13 residues. The V gene lost 6 bases and the J gene lost 3 bases, with 12 bases spanning the gap. DNA for the CDR3: TGTGCCAGCAGAACGGGAGAGGGCTACGAGCAGTACTTC. Encoded protein: CASRTGEGYEQYF.

The chain uses TRBV15 and TRBJ2-7, with 12 nucleotides matching TRBD1. Per germline, CDR1 LNHNV and CDR2 YYDKDF (reference sequence). This CDR3 has 16 amino acids. The J segment lost 5 bases and the V segment lost 1 base, leaving 6 bases of the junction unmatched. Written as DNA, the CDR3 is TGTGCCACCAGCAGAGGGGACAGGGGGCGTGGCGACGAGCAGTACTTC. Protein product: CATSRGDRGRGDEQYF.

V and J are TRBV9 and TRBJ2-2; D gene unclear. The V end lost 3 bases, the J end lost 7 bases, and 13 bases lay between the germline ends. From germline, CDR1 is SGDLS and CDR2 YYNGEE. There are 14 residues in the CDR3. The CDR3 spells CASSAPSPGGELFF. The DNA of the CDR3 is TGTGCCAGCAGCGCCCCAAGTCCGGGCGGGGAGCTGTTTTTT.

This sequence joins TRBV21-1 and TRBJ2-1; TRBD2, the D gene given by the table, was not confirmed from the DNA. TRBV21-1 is recorded as a pseudogene. The CDR3 is 15 amino acids. This CDR3 is CASSLGTSNYNEQFF. As DNA, the CDR3 is TGTGCCAGCAGCCTCGGGACTAGCAACTACAATGAGCAGTTCTTC.

This CDR3 is CASCQGVETQYF. In DNA form, the CDR3 reads TGTGCCAGCTGCCAAGGGGTAGAGACCCAGTACTTC. The gene calls are TRBV6-2 or TRBV6-3 and TRBJ2-5, with D maybe TRBD1 (5 bases). CDR3 length: 12 amino acids. Trimming left V 8 bases short and J 4 bases short, with 11 bases between. Germline V gene sequence: CDR1 MNHEY, CDR2 SVGEGT.

The rearrangement links TRBV27 to TRBJ1-4, with TRBD1 matching over 8 bases. Germline V gene lookup returns CDR1 MNHEY and CDR2 SMNVEV (reference sequence). This CDR3 contains 15 residues. J gave up 8 bases and V 5 bases, and 10 bases lay outside the gene matches. The CDR3 DNA sequence: TGTGCCAGCAGTCCGAACAGGGGGTCGGCGGAAAAACTGTTTTTT. Its protein product is CASSPNRGSAEKLFF.